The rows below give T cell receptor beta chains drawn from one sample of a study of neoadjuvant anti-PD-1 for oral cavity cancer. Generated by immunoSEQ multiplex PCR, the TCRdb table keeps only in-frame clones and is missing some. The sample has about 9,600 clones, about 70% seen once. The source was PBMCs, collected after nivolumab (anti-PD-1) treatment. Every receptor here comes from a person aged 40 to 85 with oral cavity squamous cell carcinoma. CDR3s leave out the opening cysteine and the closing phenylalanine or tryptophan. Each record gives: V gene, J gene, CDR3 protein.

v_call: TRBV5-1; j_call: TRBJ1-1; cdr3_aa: ASSFGTANTEAF
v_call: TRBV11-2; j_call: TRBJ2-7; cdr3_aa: ASSLDNGAGGVFGQY
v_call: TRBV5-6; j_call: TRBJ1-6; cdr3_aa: ASSLVRSSYNSPLH
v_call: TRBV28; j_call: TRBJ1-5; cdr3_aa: ASRPLDRLDQPQH
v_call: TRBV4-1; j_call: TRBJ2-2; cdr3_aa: ASSQDELAGVGGRNTGELF
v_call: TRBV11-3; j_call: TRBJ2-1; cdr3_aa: ASSKGGAYNEQF
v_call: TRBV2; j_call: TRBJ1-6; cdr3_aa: ASSVISSYNSPLH
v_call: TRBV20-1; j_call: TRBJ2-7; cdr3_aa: SALQGHEQY
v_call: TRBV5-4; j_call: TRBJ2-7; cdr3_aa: ASSLFEEQY
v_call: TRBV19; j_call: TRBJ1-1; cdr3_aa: ASSIVQRATNTEAF
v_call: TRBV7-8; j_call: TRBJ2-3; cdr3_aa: ASSLLKEQY
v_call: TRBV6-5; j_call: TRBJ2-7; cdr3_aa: ASSLAAPSYEQY
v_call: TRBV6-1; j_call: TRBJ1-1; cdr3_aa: ASSEAGGGWTEAF
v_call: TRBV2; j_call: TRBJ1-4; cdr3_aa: ASRPNLGGNNEKLF
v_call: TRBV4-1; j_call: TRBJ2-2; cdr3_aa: ASSQTTSGSWTGELF
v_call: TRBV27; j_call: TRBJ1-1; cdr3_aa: ASGTGMNTEAF
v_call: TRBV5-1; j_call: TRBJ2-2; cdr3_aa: ASSPGLPNTGELF
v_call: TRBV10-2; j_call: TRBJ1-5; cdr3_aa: ASSDTYQPQH
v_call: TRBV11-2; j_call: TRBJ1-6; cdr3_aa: ASSSSYNSPLH
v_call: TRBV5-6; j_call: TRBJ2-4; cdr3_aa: ASSLGPLGNIQY